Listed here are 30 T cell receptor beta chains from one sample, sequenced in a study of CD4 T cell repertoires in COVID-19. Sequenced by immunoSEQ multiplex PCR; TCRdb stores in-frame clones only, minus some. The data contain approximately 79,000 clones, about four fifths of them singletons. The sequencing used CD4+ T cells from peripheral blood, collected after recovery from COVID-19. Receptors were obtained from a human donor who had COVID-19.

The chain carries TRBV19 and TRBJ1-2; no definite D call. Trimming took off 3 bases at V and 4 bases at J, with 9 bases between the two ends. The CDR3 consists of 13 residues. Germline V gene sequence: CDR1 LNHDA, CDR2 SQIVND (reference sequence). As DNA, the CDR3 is TGTGCCAGTAGTATCCCGGGTGTCTATGGCTACACCTTC. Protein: CASSIPGVYGYTF.

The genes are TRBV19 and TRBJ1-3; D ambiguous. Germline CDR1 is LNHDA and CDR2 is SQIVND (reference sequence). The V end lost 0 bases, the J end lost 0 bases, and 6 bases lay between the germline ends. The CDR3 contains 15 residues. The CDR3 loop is CASSIDRSSGNTIYF. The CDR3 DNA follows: TGTGCCAGTAGTATAGACAGGAGCTCTGGAAACACCATATATTTT.

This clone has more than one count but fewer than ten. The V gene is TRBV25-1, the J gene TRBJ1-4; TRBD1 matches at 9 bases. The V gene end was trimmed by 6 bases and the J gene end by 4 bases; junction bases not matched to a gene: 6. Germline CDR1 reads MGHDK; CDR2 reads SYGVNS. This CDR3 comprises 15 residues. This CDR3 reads CASRGQGGSNEKLFF. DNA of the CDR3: TGTGCCAGCAGGGGACAGGGAGGCAGTAATGAAAAACTGTTTTTT.

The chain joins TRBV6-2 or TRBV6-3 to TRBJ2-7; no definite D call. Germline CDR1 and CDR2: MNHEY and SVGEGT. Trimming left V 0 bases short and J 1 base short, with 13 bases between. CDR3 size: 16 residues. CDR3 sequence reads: CASSYSPVWASYEQYF. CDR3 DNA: TGTGCCAGCAGTTACTCCCCTGTCTGGGCGTCCTACGAGCAGTACTTC.

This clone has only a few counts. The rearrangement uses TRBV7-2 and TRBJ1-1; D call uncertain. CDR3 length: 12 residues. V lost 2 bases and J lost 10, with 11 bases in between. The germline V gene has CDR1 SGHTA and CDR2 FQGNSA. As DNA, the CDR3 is TGTGCCAGCAGCTTAACTAACGGCAGAGCTTTCTTT. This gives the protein CASSLTNGRAFF.

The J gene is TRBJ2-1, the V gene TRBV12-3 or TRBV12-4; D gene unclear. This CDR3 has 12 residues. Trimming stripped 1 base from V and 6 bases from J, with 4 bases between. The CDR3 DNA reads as TGTGCCAGCAGTTTAGGGGGCAATGAGCAGTTCTTC. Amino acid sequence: CASSLGGNEQFF.

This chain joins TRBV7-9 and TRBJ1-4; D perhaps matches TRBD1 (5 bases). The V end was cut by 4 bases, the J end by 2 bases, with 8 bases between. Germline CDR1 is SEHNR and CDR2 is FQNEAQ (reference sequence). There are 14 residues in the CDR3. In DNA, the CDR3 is TGTGCCAGCAGCTCCCGGGGGACTAATGAAAAACTGTTTTTT. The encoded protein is CASSSRGTNEKLFF.

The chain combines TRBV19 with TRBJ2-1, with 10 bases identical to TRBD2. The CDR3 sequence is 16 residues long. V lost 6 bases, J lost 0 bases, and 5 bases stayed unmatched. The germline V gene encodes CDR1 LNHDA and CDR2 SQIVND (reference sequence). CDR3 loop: CASRGAGGPSYNEQFF. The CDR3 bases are TGTGCCAGTAGGGGAGCGGGAGGGCCCTCCTACAATGAGCAGTTCTTC. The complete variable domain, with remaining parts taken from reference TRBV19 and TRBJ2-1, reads DGGITQSPKYLFRKEGQNVTLSCEQNLNHDAMYWYRQDPGQGLRLIYYSQIVNDFQKGDIAEGYSVSREKKESFPLTVTSAQKNPTAFYLCASRGAGGPSYNEQFFGPGTRLTVL.

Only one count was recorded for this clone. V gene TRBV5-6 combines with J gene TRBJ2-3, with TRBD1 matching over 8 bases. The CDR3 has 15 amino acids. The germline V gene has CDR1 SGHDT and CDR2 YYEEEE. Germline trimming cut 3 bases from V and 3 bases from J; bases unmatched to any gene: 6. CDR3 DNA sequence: TGTGCCAGCAGCTCGGGGACAGGAGGGACAGATACGCAGTATTTT. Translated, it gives CASSSGTGGTDTQYF.

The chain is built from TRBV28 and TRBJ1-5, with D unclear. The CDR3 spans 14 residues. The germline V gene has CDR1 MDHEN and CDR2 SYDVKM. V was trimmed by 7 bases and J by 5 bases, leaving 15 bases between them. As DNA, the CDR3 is TGTGCCAGCAACGACGCGACGAGATATCAGCCCCAGCATTTT. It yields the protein CASNDATRYQPQHF.

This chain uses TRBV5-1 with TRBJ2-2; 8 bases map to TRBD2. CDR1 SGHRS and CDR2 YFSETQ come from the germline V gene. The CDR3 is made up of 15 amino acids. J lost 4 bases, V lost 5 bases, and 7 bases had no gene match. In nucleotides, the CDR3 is TGCGCCAGCAGTGCGGGGGGTCAGAGCACCGGGGAGCTGTTTTTT. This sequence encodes CASSAGGQSTGELFF.

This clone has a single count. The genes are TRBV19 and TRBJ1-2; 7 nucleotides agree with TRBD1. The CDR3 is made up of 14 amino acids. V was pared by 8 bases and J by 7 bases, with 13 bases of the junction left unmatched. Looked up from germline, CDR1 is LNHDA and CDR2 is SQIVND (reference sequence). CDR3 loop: CASWARQGVGGYTF. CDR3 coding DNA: TGTGCCAGTTGGGCCCGGCAGGGGGTGGGTGGCTACACCTTC.

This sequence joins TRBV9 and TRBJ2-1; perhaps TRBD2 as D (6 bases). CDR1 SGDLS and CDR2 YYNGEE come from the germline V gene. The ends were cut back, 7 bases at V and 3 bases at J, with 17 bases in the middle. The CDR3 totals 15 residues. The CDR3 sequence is CASSVSGGNYNEQFF. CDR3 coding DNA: TGTGCCAGCTCCGTTAGCGGCGGAAACTACAATGAGCAGTTCTTC.

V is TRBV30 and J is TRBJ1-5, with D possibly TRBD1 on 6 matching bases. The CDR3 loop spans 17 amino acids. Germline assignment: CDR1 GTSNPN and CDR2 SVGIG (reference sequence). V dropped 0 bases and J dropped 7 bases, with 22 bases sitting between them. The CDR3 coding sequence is TGTGCCTGGAGTGTACGAATTGGTCCAGGGAGGGGGCAGCCCCAGCATTTT. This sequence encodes CAWSVRIGPGRGQPQHF.

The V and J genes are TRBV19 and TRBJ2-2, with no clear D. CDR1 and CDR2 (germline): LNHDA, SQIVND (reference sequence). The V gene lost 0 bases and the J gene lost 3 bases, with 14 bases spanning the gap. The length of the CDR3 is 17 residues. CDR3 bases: TGTGCCAGTAGTATAGATAGTTCCCCTCGGCACACCGGGGAGCTGTTTTTT. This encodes CASSIDSSPRHTGELFF.

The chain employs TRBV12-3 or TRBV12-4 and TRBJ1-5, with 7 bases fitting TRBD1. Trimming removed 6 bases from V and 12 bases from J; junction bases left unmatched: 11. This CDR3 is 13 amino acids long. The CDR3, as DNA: TGTGCCAGCAGCTTGGGACAGCCCTTTCTCCAGCATTTT. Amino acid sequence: CASSLGQPFLQHF.

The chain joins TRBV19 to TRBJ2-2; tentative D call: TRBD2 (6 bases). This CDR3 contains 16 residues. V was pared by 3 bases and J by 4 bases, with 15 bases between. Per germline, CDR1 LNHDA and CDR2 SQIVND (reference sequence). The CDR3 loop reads CASSIGLVGGTGELFF. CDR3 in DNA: TGTGCCAGTAGTATTGGCCTAGTGGGAGGCACCGGGGAGCTGTTTTTT.

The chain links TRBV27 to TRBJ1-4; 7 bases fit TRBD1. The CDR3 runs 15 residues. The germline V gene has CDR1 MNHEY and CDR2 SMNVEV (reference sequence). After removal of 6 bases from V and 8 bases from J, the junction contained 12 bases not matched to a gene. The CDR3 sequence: CASSSLKQGLEKLFF. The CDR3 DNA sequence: TGTGCCAGCAGCTCCCTAAAACAGGGGTTAGAAAAACTGTTTTTT.

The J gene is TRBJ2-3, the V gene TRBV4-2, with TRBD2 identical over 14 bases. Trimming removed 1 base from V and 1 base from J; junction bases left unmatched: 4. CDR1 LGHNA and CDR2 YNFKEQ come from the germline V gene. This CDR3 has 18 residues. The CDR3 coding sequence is TGTGCCAGCAGCCAAGCGGGACTAGCGGGGGCGGGCACAGATACGCAGTATTTT. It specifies CASSQAGLAGAGTDTQYF.

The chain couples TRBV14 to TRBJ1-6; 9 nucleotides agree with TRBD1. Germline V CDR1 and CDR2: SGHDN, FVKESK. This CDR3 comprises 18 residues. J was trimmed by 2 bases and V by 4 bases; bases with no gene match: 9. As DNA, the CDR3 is TGTGCCAGCAGCCCGTTGTGGGGACAGGGTGCCTATAATTCACCCCTCCACTTT. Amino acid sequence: CASSPLWGQGAYNSPLHF.

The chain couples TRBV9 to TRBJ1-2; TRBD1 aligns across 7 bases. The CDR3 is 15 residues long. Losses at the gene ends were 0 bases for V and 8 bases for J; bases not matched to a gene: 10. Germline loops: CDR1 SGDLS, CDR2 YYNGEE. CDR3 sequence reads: CASSVGEAGGRGYTF. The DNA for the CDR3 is TGTGCCAGCAGCGTAGGCGAGGCAGGGGGACGAGGCTACACCTTC.

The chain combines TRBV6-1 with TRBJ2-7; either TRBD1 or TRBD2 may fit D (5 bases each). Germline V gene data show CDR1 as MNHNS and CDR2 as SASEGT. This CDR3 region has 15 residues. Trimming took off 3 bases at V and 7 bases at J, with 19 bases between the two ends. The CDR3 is CASSDPGPPPREQYF. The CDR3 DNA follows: TGTGCCAGCAGTGACCCGGGACCCCCGCCCAGGGAGCAGTACTTC.

CDR3 sequence reads: CASSATGGRETQYF. CDR3 in DNA: TGTGCCAGTAGTGCGACAGGGGGCAGGGAGACCCAGTACTTC. The chain joins TRBV19 to TRBJ2-5; 10 nucleotides agree with TRBD1. Germline V CDR1 and CDR2: LNHDA, SQIVND (reference sequence). Germline trimming cut 5 bases from V and 5 bases from J; bases unmatched to any gene: 5. The CDR3 loop spans 14 amino acids.

CDR3 DNA: TGTGTTGCGCAGGGGTGGAACACCGGGGAGCTGTTTTTT. It specifies CVAQGWNTGELFF. The V gene is TRBV6-5, the J gene TRBJ2-2, with a weak D call TRBD1 (6 bases). The CDR3 totals 13 residues. Germline V gives CDR1 MNHEY, CDR2 SVGAGI.

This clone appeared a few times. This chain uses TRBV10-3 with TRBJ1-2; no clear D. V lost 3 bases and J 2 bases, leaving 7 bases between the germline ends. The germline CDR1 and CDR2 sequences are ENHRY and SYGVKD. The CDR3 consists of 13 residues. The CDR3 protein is CAISDGQNYGYTF. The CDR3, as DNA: TGTGCCATCAGTGATGGGCAAAACTATGGCTACACCTTC.

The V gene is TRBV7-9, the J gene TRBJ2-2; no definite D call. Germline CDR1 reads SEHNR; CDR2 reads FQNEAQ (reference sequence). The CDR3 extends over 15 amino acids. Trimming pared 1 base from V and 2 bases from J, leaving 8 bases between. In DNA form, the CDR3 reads TGTGCCAGCAGCTTAGGAACACTCAACACCGGGGAGCTGTTTTTT. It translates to CASSLGTLNTGELFF. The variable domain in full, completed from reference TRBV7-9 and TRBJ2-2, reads DTGVSQNPRHKITKRGQNVTFRCDPISEHNRLYWYRQTLGQGPEFLTYFQNEAQLEKSRLLSDRFSAERPKGSFSTLEIQRTEQGDSAMYLCASSLGTLNTGELFFGEGSRLTVL.

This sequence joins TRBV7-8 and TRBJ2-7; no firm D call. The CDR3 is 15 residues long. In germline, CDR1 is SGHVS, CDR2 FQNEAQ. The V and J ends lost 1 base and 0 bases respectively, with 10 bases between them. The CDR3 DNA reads TGTGCCAGCAGCTTAGGGGGATTTAGCTCCTACGAGCAGTACTTC. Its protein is CASSLGGFSSYEQYF.

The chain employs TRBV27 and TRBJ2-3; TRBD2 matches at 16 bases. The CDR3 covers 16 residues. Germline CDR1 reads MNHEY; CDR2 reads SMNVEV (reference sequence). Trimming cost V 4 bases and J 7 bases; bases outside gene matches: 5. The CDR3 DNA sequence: TGTGCCAGCAGTTCGGGACTAGCGGGGGGGGCATATACGCAGTATTTT. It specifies CASSSGLAGGAYTQYF.

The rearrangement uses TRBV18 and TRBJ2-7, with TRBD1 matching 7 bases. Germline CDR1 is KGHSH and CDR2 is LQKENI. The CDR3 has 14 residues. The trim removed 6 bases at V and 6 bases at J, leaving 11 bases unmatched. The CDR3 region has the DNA TGTGCCAGCTCGCGACAGGGAGTCGGTGGCGAGCAGTACTTC. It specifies CASSRQGVGGEQYF.

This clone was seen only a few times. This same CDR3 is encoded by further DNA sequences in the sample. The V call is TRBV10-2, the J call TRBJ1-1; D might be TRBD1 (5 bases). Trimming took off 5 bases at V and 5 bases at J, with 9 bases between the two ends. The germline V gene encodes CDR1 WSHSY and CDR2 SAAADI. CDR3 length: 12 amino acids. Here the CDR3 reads CASSPGPTEAFF. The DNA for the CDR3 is TGCGCCAGCAGTCCAGGGCCGACTGAAGCTTTCTTT.